The present T cell receptor beta chain was sequenced within a study of cytomegalovirus exposure and HLA in healthy donors. With 1 base clipped from V and 2 bases from J, the junction kept 4 bases outside the gene matches. CDR1 is SGHRS and CDR2 is YFSETQ in the germline V gene. The length of the CDR3 is 15 residues. PCR employed 60 Vbeta and 13 Jbeta primers. Sequencing was performed with immunoSEQ multiplex PCR; in TCRdb, only in-frame clones are kept and a portion is missing. The table lists some 210,000 clones, approximately 82% of them singletons. The source is a male donor in good health and CMV-seronegative. Input material: PBMCs. The rearrangement joins TRBV5-1 to TRBJ2-3; 7 nucleotides line up with TRBD2. This CDR3 is CASSLNRGDTDTQYF. CDR3 DNA: TGCGCCAGCAGCTTGAACCGGGGGGACACAGATACGCAGTATTTT. Together with reference TRBV5-1 and TRBJ2-3, the CDR3 gives the full variable domain: KAGVTQTPRYLIKTRGQQVTLSCSPISGHRSVSWYQQTPGQGLQFLFEYFSETQRNKGNFPGRFSGRQFSNSRSEMNVSTLELGDSALYLCASSLNRGDTDTQYFGPGTRLTVL.